This is a list of T cell receptor beta chains from one sample in a study of graft-versus-host responses after intestinal transplantation. TCRdb keeps only in-frame clones here, not all; method: immunoSEQ multiplex PCR. The repertoire holds several thousand clones, with 75% to 90% as singletons. The input for sequencing was PBMCs, taken nearly 85 days after transplant. Receptors were obtained from a human patient who received an intestinal transplant, so some T cells may come from the graft donor. CDR3s include the opening cysteine and the closing phenylalanine or tryptophan. Fields, in order: clone size, J gene, D gene, V gene, CDR3 protein, CDR3 DNA. A D gene is named only where the DNA matches it firmly. Rows give clone size only sometimes, using once, few, many, or a class for an expanded clone.

size: .
J: TRBJ1-1
D: .
V: TRBV5-1
CDR3: CASSLEDWGTEAFF
DNA: TGCGCCAGCAGCTTGGAGGACTGGGGCACTGAAGCTTTCTTT

size: .
J: TRBJ2-3
D: .
V: TRBV7-8
CDR3: CASSQFSGSLIENTDTQYF
DNA: TGTGCCAGCAGCCAATTCTCGGGGTCTTTAATAGAGAACACAGATACGCAGTATTTT

size: once
J: TRBJ1-1
D: .
V: TRBV6-6
CDR3: CASSYDRVNTEAFF
DNA: TGTGCCAGCAGCTACGACCGGGTAAACACTGAAGCTTTCTTT

size: few
J: TRBJ2-2
D: .
V: TRBV9
CDR3: CASSVDSRGAGELFF
DNA: TGTGCCAGCAGCGTAGATTCGAGGGGGGCCGGGGAGCTGTTTTTT

size: .
J: TRBJ1-1
D: TRBD1
V: TRBV13
CDR3: CASSPDRGGEAFF
DNA: TGTGCCAGCAGCCCGGACAGGGGAGGTGAAGCTTTCTTT

size: .
J: TRBJ2-3
D: TRBD2
V: TRBV6-4
CDR3: CASSDSIILLLAGVEGTDTQYF
DNA: TGTGCCAGCAGTGACTCGATAATTCTCTTGCTAGCGGGAGTCGAGGGGACAGATACGCAGTATTTT

size: .
J: TRBJ2-2
D: .
V: TRBV28
CDR3: CASSSPYSGELFF
DNA: TGTGCCAGCAGTTCCCCCTATAGCGGGGAGCTGTTTTTT

size: .
J: TRBJ1-2
D: .
V: TRBV18
CDR3: CASSPTQAVRNYGYTF
DNA: TGTGCCAGCTCACCCACGCAGGCCGTACGTAACTATGGCTACACCTTC

size: .
J: TRBJ1-4
D: .
V: TRBV6-1
CDR3: CASSENPTNEKLFF
DNA: TGTGCCAGCAGTGAAAACCCAACTAATGAAAAACTGTTTTTT

size: .
J: TRBJ1-4
D: .
V: TRBV19
CDR3: CASRPSRRDSTNEKLFF
DNA: TGTGCCAGTAGACCCTCCCGCAGGGATTCAACTAATGAAAAACTGTTTTTT

size: .
J: TRBJ2-1
D: .
V: TRBV27
CDR3: CASSSASYNEQFF
DNA: TGTGCCAGCAGTTCCGCCTCCTACAATGAGCAGTTCTTC

size: .
J: TRBJ2-7
D: TRBD2
V: TRBV2
CDR3: CASSEWSLLGGYEQYF
DNA: TGTGCCAGCAGTGAATGGTCCCTTCTGGGAGGGTACGAGCAGTACTTC

size: .
J: TRBJ1-5
D: .
V: TRBV6-1
CDR3: CASSEVQGGQPQHF
DNA: TGTGCCAGCAGTGAAGTCCAGGGTGGACAGCCCCAGCATTTT

size: .
J: TRBJ1-5
D: .
V: TRBV14
CDR3: CASSQDGRGVSQPQHF
DNA: TGTGCCAGCAGCCAAGACGGAAGGGGCGTTTCTCAGCCCCAGCATTTT

size: .
J: TRBJ2-6
D: .
V: TRBV4-2
CDR3: CASSQGTTTGANVLTF
DNA: TGTGCCAGCAGCCAAGGGACGACGACTGGGGCCAACGTCCTGACTTTC

size: .
J: TRBJ1-5
D: .
V: TRBV5-1
CDR3: CASSKTPGLWFCQPQHF
DNA: TGCGCCAGCAGTAAAACCCCAGGGCTTTGGTTTTGTCAGCCCCAGCATTTT

size: .
J: TRBJ2-7
D: .
V: TRBV5-6
CDR3: CATKTFSISEQYF
DNA: TGTGCCACCAAGACATTTTCCATCTCGGAGCAGTACTTC

size: once
J: TRBJ2-5
D: TRBD2
V: TRBV7-2
CDR3: CASSSNRDYPTQYF
DNA: TGTGCCAGCAGCTCCAACCGGGACTACCCTACCCAGTACTTC

size: .
J: TRBJ1-1
D: TRBD1
V: TRBV7-9
CDR3: CASKVQGAVNTEAFF
DNA: TGTGCCAGCAAAGTCCAGGGGGCTGTGAACACTGAAGCTTTCTTT

size: .
J: TRBJ2-7
D: TRBD1
V: TRBV6-5
CDR3: CASSYVGQGAYEQYF
DNA: TGTGCCAGCAGTTACGTGGGACAGGGAGCCTACGAGCAGTACTTC

size: .
J: TRBJ2-2
D: TRBD1
V: TRBV5-4
CDR3: CASSDRTGLFTGELFF
DNA: TGTGCCAGCAGCGACCGGACAGGGCTATTCACCGGGGAGCTGTTTTTT

size: .
J: TRBJ2-1
D: .
V: TRBV27
CDR3: CASSLLGGQVNEQFF
DNA: TGTGCCAGCAGTTTACTGGGGGGGCAAGTAAATGAGCAGTTCTTC

size: .
J: TRBJ2-3
D: .
V: TRBV7-3
CDR3: CASSLQVPRGLPDTDTQYF
DNA: TGTGCCAGCAGCTTACAGGTCCCCAGGGGACTACCGGACACAGATACGCAGTATTTT

size: .
J: TRBJ2-6
D: .
V: TRBV7-6
CDR3: CASSLEPGPGSGANVLTF
DNA: TGTGCCAGCAGCTTAGAGCCGGGTCCCGGGTCTGGGGCCAACGTCCTGACTTTC

size: .
J: TRBJ2-1
D: TRBD2
V: TRBV5-4
CDR3: CASSGPGLAKTNNEQFF
DNA: TGTGCCAGCAGCGGACCGGGACTAGCAAAGACAAACAATGAGCAGTTCTTC

size: .
J: TRBJ2-7
D: .
V: TRBV19
CDR3: CASSISDGAYEQYF
DNA: TGTGCCAGTAGTATCAGCGACGGTGCCTACGAGCAGTACTTC

size: .
J: TRBJ2-1
D: .
V: TRBV7-6
CDR3: CASSRFYYNEQFF
DNA: TGTGCCAGCAGTCGATTTTACTACAATGAGCAGTTCTTC

size: .
J: TRBJ2-5
D: .
V: TRBV28
CDR3: CASEGKGRQETQYF
DNA: TGTGCCAGCGAAGGGAAAGGGAGGCAAGAGACCCAGTACTTC

size: .
J: TRBJ2-7
D: .
V: TRBV27
CDR3: CASSLIGGSYEQYF
DNA: TGTGCCAGCAGTTTAATAGGGGGCTCCTACGAGCAGTACTTC